This T cell receptor (beta chain) was captured by sequencing in a study of cytomegalovirus exposure and HLA in healthy donors. A word on this clone: Its target is unknown.

Whole-study findings and limits: Sequence variants that were highly shared formed a cluster that was likely a sequencing artifact.

From germline, CDR1 is SGHNT and CDR2 YENEEA. The CDR3 spans 13 residues. The junction had 8 bases not matched to a gene; V was cut back by 11 bases and J by 4 bases. The PCR employed 60 Vbeta primers together with 13 Jbeta primers. Method: immunoSEQ multiplex PCR; TCRdb's copy keeps in-frame clones and lacks some. In the table there are some 200,000 clones, about four fifths of which are singletons. The TCR was taken from a female donor in good health and CMV-seronegative. The rearrangement uses TRBV11-3 and TRBJ1-1; 9 bases match TRBD1. What was sequenced was PBMCs. The CDR3 sequence: CASTGTGSTEAFF. CDR3 nucleotide sequence: TGTGCCTCGACCGGGACAGGGAGCACTGAAGCTTTCTTT.